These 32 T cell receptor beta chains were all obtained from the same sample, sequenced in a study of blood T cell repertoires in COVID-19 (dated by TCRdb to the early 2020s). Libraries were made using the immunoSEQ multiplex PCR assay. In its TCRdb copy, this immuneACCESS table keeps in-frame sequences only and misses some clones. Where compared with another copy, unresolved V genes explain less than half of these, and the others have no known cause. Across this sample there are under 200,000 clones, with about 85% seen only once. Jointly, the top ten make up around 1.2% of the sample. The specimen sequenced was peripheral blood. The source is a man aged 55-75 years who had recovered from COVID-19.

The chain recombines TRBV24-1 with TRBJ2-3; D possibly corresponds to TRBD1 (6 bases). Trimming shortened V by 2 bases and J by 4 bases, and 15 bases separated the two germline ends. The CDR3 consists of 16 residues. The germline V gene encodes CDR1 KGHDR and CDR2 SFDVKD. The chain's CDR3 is CATSDSAQGRPDTQYF. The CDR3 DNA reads TGTGCCACCAGTGATTCTGCACAGGGCCGCCCAGATACGCAGTATTTT.

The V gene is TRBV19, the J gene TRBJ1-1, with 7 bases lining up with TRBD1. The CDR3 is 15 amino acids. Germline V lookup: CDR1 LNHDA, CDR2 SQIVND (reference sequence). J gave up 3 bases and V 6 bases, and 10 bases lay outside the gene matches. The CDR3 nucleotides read TGTGCCAGTAGACCGGGGACAGCGGGGGACACTGAAGCTTTCTTT. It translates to CASRPGTAGDTEAFF.

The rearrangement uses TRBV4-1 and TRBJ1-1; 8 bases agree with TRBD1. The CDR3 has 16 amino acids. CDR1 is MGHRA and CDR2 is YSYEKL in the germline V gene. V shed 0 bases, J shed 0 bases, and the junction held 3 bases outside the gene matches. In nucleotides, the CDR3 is TGCGCCAGCAGCCAAGATAGGACAGGGATGAACACTGAAGCTTTCTTT. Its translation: CASSQDRTGMNTEAFF.

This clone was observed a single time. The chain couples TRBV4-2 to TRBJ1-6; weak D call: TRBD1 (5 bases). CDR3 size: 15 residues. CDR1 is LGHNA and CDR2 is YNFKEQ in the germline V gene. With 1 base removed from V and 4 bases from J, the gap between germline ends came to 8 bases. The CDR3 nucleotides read TGTGCCAGCAGCCAAGTCAGGGTGTATAATTCACCCCTCCACTTT. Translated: CASSQVRVYNSPLHF.

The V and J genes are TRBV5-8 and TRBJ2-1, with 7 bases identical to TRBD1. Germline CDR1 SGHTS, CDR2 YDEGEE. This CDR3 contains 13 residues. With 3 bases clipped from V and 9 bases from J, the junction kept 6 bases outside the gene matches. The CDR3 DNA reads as TGTGCCAGCAGCTCTCCAGGGGGATCTGAGCAGTTCTTC. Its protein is CASSSPGGSEQFF.

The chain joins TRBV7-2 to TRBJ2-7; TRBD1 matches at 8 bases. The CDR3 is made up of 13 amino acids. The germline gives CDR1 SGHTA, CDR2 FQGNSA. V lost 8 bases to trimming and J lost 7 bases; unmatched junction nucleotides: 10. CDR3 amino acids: CASRGTGSGEQYF. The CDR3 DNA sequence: TGTGCCAGCCGAGGGACAGGATCGGGGGAGCAGTACTTC.

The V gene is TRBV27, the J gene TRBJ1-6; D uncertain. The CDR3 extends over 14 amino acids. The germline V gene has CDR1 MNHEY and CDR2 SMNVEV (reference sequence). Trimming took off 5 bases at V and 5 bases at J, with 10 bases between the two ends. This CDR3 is CASSEARNNSPLHF. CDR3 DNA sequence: TGTGCCAGCAGTGAGGCAAGAAATAATTCACCCCTCCACTTT.

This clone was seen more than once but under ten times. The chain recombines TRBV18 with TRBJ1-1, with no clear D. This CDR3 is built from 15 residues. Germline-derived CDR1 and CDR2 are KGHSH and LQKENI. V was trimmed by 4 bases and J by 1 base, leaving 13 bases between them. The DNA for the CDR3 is TGTGCCAGCTCACTAACCATACAGCAGAACACTGAAGCTTTCTTT. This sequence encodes CASSLTIQQNTEAFF.

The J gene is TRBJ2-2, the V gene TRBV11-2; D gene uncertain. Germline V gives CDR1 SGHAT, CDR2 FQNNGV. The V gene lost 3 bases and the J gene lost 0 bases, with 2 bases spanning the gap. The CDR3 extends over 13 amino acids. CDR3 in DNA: TGTGCCAGCAGCTTCTCGAACACCGGGGAGCTGTTTTTT. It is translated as CASSFSNTGELFF.

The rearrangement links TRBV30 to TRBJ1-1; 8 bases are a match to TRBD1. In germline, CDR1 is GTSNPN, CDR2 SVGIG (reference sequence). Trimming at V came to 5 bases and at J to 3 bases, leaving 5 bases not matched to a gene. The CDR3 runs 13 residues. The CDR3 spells CAWGQGGDTEAFF. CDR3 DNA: TGTGCCTGGGGACAGGGAGGTGACACTGAAGCTTTCTTT. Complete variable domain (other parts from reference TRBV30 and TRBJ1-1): SQTIHQWPATLVQPVGSPLSLECTVEGTSNPNLYWYRQAAGRGLQLLFYSVGIGQISSEVPQNLSASRPQDRQFILSSKKLLLSDSGFYLCAWGQGGDTEAFFGQGTRLTVV.

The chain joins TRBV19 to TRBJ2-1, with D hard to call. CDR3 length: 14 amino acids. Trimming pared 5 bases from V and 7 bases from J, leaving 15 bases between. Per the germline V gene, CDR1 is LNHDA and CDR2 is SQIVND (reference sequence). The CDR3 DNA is TGTGCCAGTAGTGTCCCCACGGCCAGGAATGAGCAGTTCTTC. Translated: CASSVPTARNEQFF.

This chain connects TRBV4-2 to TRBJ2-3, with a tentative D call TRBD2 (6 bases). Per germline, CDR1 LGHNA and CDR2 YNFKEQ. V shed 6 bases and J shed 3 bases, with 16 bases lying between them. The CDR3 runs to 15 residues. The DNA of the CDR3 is TGTGCCAGCAGTCCTCCGGGACTCCCGACAGATACGCAGTATTTT. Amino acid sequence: CASSPPGLPTDTQYF.

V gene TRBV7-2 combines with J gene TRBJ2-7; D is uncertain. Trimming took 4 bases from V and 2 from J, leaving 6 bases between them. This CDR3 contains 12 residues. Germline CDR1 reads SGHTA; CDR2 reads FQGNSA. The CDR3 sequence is CASSSQTYEQYF. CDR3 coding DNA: TGTGCCAGCAGCTCCCAAACCTACGAGCAGTACTTC.

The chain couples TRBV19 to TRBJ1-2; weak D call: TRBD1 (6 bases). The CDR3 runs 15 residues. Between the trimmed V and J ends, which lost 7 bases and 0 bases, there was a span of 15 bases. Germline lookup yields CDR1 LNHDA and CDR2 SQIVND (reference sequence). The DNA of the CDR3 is TGTGCCAGTATTCAGGACAGCCAGGCTAACTATGGCTACACCTTC. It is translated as CASIQDSQANYGYTF.

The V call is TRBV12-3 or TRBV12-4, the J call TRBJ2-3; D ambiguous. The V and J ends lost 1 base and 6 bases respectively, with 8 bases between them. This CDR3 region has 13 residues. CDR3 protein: CASSLGPSDTQYF. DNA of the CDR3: TGTGCCAGCAGTTTAGGGCCCTCCGATACGCAGTATTTT.

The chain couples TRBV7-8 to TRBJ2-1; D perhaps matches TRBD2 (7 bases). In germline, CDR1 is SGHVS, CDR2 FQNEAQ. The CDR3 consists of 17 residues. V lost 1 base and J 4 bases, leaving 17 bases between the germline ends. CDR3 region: CASSLVLRGAGYNEQFF. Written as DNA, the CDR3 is TGTGCCAGCAGCTTAGTCCTCCGGGGGGCTGGTTACAATGAGCAGTTCTTC.

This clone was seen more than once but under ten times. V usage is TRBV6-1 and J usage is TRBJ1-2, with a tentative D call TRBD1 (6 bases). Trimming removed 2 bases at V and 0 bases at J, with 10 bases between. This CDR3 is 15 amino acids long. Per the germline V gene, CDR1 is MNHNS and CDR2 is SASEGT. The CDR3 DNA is TGTGCCAGCAGTGAACGGGGGGACACTAACTATGGCTACACCTTC. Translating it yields CASSERGDTNYGYTF.

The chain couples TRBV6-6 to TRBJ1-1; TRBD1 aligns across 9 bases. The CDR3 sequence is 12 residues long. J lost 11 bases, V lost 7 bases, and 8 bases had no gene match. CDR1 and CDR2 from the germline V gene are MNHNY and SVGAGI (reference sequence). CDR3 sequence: CASIPTGGVAFF. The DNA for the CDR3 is TGTGCCAGCATTCCTACAGGGGGCGTCGCTTTCTTT.

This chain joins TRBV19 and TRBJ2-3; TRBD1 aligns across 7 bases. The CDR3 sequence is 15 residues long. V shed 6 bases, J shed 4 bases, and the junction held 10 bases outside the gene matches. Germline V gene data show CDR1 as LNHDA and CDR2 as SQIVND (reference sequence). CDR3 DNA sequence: TGTGCCAGTAGCGGAGCTACAGGGGTGGCAGATACGCAGTATTTT. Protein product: CASSGATGVADTQYF.

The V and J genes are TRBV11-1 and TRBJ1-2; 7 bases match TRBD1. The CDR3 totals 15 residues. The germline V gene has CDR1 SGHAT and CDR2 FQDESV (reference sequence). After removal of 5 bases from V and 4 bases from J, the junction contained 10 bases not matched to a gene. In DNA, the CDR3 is TGTGCCAGCAGCCATGACAGGGCCGTGGGCTATGGCTACACCTTC. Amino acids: CASSHDRAVGYGYTF.

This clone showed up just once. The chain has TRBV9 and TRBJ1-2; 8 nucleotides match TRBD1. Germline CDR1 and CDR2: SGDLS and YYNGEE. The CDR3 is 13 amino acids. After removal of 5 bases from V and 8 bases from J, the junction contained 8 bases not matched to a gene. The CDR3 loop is CASRSSGTGGYTF. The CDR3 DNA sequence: TGTGCCAGCAGGTCATCAGGGACAGGAGGCTACACCTTC.

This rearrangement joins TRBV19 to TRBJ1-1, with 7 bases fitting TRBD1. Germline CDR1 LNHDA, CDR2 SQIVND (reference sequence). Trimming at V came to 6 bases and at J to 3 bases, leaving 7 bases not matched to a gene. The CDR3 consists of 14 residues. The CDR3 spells CASRRQGRDTEAFF. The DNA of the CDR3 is TGTGCCAGTAGGAGACAGGGTAGAGACACTGAAGCTTTCTTT. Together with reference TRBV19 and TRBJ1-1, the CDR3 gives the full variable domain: DGGITQSPKYLFRKEGQNVTLSCEQNLNHDAMYWYRQDPGQGLRLIYYSQIVNDFQKGDIAEGYSVSREKKESFPLTVTSAQKNPTAFYLCASRRQGRDTEAFFGQGTRLTVV.

The CDR3 coding sequence is TGTGCCAGCAGCTTAATCGGAGGGGGCTGGGGCTACACCTTC. Translated: CASSLIGGGWGYTF. The chain has TRBV7-9 and TRBJ1-2, with 7 bases matching TRBD1. After removal of 2 bases from V and 8 bases from J, the junction contained 8 bases not matched to a gene. This CDR3 contains 14 residues. The germline CDR1 and CDR2 sequences are SEHNR and FQNEAQ (reference sequence).

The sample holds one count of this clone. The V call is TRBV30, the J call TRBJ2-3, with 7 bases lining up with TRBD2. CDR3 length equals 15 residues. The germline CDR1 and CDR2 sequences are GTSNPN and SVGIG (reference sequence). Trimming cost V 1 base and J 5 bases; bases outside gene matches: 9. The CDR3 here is CAWSARAGERDTQYF. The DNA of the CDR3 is TGTGCCTGGAGTGCGAGGGCGGGGGAGAGAGATACGCAGTATTTT.

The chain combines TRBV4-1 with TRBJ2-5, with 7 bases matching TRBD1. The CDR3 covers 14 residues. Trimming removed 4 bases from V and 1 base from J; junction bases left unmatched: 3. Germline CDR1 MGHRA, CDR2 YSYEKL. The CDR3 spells CASSLGTAQETQYF. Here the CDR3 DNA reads TGCGCCAGCAGCCTCGGGACAGCCCAAGAGACCCAGTACTTC.

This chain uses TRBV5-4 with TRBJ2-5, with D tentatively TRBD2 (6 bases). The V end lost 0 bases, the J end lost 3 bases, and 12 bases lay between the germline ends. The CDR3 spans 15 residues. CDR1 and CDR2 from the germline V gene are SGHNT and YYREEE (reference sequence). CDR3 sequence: CASSLELALKETQYF. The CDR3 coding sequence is TGTGCCAGCAGCTTGGAACTAGCTCTTAAAGAGACCCAGTACTTC.

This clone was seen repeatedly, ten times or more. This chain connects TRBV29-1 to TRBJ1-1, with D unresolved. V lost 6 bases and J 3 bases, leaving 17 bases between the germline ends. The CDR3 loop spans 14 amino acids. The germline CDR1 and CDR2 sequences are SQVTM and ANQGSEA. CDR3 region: CSVAAGWGDTEAFF. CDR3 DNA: TGCAGCGTGGCCGCGGGCTGGGGAGACACTGAAGCTTTCTTT.

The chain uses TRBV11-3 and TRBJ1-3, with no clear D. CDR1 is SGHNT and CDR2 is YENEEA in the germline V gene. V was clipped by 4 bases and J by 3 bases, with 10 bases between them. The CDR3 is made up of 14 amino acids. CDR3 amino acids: CASSSGRGGNTIYF. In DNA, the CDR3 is TGTGCCAGCAGCTCGGGTAGAGGTGGAAACACCATATATTTT.

This CDR3 is CAISGGGVMEKLFF. The CDR3 DNA reads as TGTGCCATCAGTGGGGGGGGCGTAATGGAAAAACTGTTTTTT. This sequence joins TRBV10-3 and TRBJ1-4; D possibly corresponds to TRBD1 (6 bases). There are 14 residues in the CDR3. V was shortened by 4 bases and J by 8 bases, with 14 bases between the two germline ends. Germline assignment: CDR1 ENHRY and CDR2 SYGVKD.

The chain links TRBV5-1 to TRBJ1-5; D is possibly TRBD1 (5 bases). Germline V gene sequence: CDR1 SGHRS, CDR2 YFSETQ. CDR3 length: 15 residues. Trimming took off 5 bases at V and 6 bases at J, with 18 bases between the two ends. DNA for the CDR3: TGCGCCAGCAGGCCAGACGGAACGGGGGGTCAGCCCCAGCATTTT. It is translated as CASRPDGTGGQPQHF.

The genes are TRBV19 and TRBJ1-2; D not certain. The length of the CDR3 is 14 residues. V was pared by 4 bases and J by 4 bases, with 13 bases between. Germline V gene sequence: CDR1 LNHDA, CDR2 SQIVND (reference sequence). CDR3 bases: TGTGCCAGTAGTAGTTCACAGACGAGCTATGGCTACACCTTC. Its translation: CASSSSQTSYGYTF.

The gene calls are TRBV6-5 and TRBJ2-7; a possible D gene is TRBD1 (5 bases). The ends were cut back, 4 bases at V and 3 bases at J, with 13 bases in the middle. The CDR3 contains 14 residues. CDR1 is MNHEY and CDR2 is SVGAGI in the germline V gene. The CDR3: CASSLVAGIYEQYF. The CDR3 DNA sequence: TGTGCCAGCAGTTTGGTTGCAGGGATCTACGAGCAGTACTTC.